This T cell receptor (beta chain) originates from a study of T cells in Graves' hyperthyroidism and ophthalmopathy. Study observations and caveats: Ophthalmopathy was predicted by the model a median of roughly 6.6 months ahead of onset. Appearing also in blood were most of the thyroid clonotypes expanded above 0.001.

Uncontrolled infection, other autoimmune disease, pregnancy or lactation barred patients from enrollment. Diagnoses used clinical symptoms, serum thyroxine and TRAb, thyroid ultrasound and orbital computed tomography. The junction had 6 bases not matched to a gene; V was cut back by 5 bases and J by 5 bases. The CDR3 is made up of 13 amino acids. CDR1 and CDR2 from the germline V gene are MDHEN and SYDVKM. From RNA transcripts, TCR beta CDR3 regions were amplified. HTBI primers were employed in a first-round RT-PCR of the TCR CDR3. From the multiplex PCR reads, TCRdb called clonotypes with MiXCR, one entry per CDR3 protein. In the table there are 640,000 or so distinct CDR3 sequences, around 15% of which are singletons. Comment on this clonotype: As yet, its antigen is unknown.

V and J are TRBV28 and TRBJ2-7, with 7 bases that match TRBD2. Material for sequencing was blood. This TCR was sampled from a woman aged 40 to 55 with Graves' ophthalmopathy. The CDR3 DNA is TGTGCCAGCAGTGGACGGACTAGGGACGAGCAGTACTTC. This gives the protein CASSGRTRDEQYF.